The 28 T cell receptor beta chains presented below share a single source sample, sequenced in a study of Graves' ophthalmopathy and Graves' hyperthyroidism. RNA transcripts yielded amplified TCR beta CDR3 regions. The authors performed first-round RT-PCR with HTBI primers and then a second-round multiplex PCR. Each CDR3 protein gets one entry after TCRdb re-called the multiplex PCR reads with MiXCR. The sample shows some 160,000 distinct CDR3 sequences, roughly two fifths of them seen only once. The sequencing input was peripheral blood. The source is a man aged 25-45 years with Graves' ophthalmopathy.

Ten or more counts support this clonotype. The chain uses TRBV6-2 or TRBV6-3 and TRBJ2-7, with 8 positions matching TRBD2. Losses at the gene ends were 6 bases for V and 3 bases for J; bases not matched to a gene: 10. Germline CDR1 reads MNHEY; CDR2 reads SVGEGT. The CDR3 totals 15 residues. The CDR3 loop reads CASRPPSGSRYEQYF. CDR3 nucleotide sequence: TGTGCCAGCAGACCCCCCAGCGGGAGTCGCTACGAGCAGTACTTC.

This sequence joins TRBV28 and TRBJ2-5; 11 positions match TRBD2. Germline trimming cut 6 bases from V and 0 bases from J; bases unmatched to any gene: 12. The CDR3 sequence is 18 residues long. Germline loops: CDR1 MDHEN, CDR2 SYDVKM. CDR3 DNA: TGTGCCAGCAGCTTTAATCGGGTAGCGGGGGGGGACCAAGAGACCCAGTACTTC. Translated: CASSFNRVAGGDQETQYF.

V gene TRBV12-3 or TRBV12-4 combines with J gene TRBJ1-2, with D tentatively TRBD1 (6 bases). This CDR3 is 13 amino acids long. V was pared by 1 base and J by 7 bases, with 10 bases between. Written as DNA, the CDR3 is TGTGCCAGCAGTTTAGTGGGGGGCGGTGGCTACACCTTC. Translating it yields CASSLVGGGGYTF.

The rearrangement joins TRBV12-3 or TRBV12-4 to TRBJ1-2; 9 bases match TRBD1. V lost 1 base, J lost 8 bases, and 2 bases stayed unmatched. CDR3 size: 13 residues. CDR3 sequence (DNA): TGTGCCAGCAGTTTAGGGACAGGGGACGGCTACACCTTC. It is translated as CASSLGTGDGYTF.

This clonotype was found many times. CDR3 residues: CASSTGTGGVETQYF. The CDR3 DNA sequence: TGTGCCAGCAGTACCGGGACAGGGGGCGTGGAGACCCAGTACTTC. J is TRBJ2-5 and V is TRBV27, with TRBD1 matching 12 bases. After removal of 5 bases from V and 5 bases from J, the junction contained 6 bases not matched to a gene. CDR3 length: 15 residues. Germline CDR1 MNHEY, CDR2 SMNVEV (reference sequence).

This clonotype was picked up many times. The chain uses TRBV5-4 and TRBJ1-2; D remains ambiguous. This CDR3 comprises 12 residues. V lost 0 bases, J lost 8 bases, and 8 bases lay in between. Germline CDR1 is SGHNT and CDR2 is YYREEE (reference sequence). CDR3 region: CASSLGSWGYTF. CDR3 DNA: TGTGCCAGCAGCTTGGGGTCCTGGGGCTACACCTTC.

V gene TRBV6-1 combines with J gene TRBJ1-3; 7 bases agree with TRBD1. The germline V gene has CDR1 MNHNS and CDR2 SASEGT. The CDR3 has 15 residues. Germline trimming cut 8 bases from V and 0 bases from J; bases unmatched to any gene: 7. The CDR3 bases are TGTGCCAGCTCCCAGGGGGTATTCTCTGGAAACACCATATATTTT. It encodes CASSQGVFSGNTIYF.

The chain recombines TRBV6-2 or TRBV6-3 with TRBJ2-2, with a tentative D call TRBD2 (6 bases). Between the trimmed V and J ends, which lost 2 bases and 1 base, there was a span of 17 bases. The CDR3 length is 18 residues. The germline CDR1 and CDR2 sequences are MNHEY and SVGEGT. The CDR3 DNA follows: TGTGCCAGCAGTTACGTCACCGGGGACTTTCAGAACACCGGGGAGCTGTTTTTT. Amino acids: CASSYVTGDFQNTGELFF.

The chain has TRBV29-1 and TRBJ2-7; 10 positions match TRBD1. Gene TRBJ2-5 matches the end of the DNA better, so the J call may be wrong. This CDR3 contains 15 residues. Germline V gene lookup returns CDR1 SQVTM and CDR2 ANQGSEA. The CDR3 DNA follows: TGCAGCGTTGATTCGGGACAGGGGAACCAAGAGACCCAGTACTTC. Protein: CSVDSGQGNQETQYF.

V is TRBV7-8 and J is TRBJ2-5; the D gene is possibly TRBD2 (5 bases). Germline V gene sequence: CDR1 SGHVS, CDR2 FQNEAQ. This CDR3 comprises 15 residues. The V gene lost 6 bases and the J gene lost 5 bases, with 19 bases spanning the gap. This chain's CDR3 is CASRRTAHSGETQYF. The CDR3 DNA sequence: TGTGCCAGCAGACGGACTGCCCATTCTGGGGAGACCCAGTACTTC.

This clonotype was seen many times. Relative to the germline gene, one junction end is altered; a read error may explain this. The chain carries TRBV29-1 and TRBJ1-1, with TRBD1 as a possible D gene (5 bases). The CDR3 covers 12 residues. CDR1 and CDR2 from the germline V gene are SQVTM and ANQGSEA. CDR3 in amino acids: CNVEQVNTEAFF. The CDR3 bases are TGCAACGTTGAACAGGTGAACACTGAAGCTTTCTTT.

This clonotype was recorded at least ten times. The J gene is TRBJ1-5, the V gene TRBV3-1; D unresolved. There are 14 residues in the CDR3. The V gene's germline CDR1 is LGHDT and CDR2 YNNKEL (reference sequence). The germline V and J ends were trimmed by 0 bases and 0 bases, with 3 bases remaining between them. DNA for the CDR3: TGTGCCAGCAGCCAAGATCTTAGCAATCAGCCCCAGCATTTT. Protein: CASSQDLSNQPQHF.

The chain has TRBV7-2 and TRBJ2-7; unclear D gene. The CDR3 is made up of 13 amino acids. CDR1 is SGHTA, CDR2 FQGNSA, per germline. Trimming shortened V by 3 bases and J by 5 bases, and 11 bases separated the two germline ends. CDR3 bases: TGTGCCAGCAGCTTGCCCCAGCTCGACGAGCAGTACTTC. It yields the protein CASSLPQLDEQYF.

V usage is TRBV12-3 or TRBV12-4 and J usage is TRBJ2-7; 7 bases fit TRBD1. Losses at the gene ends were 0 bases for V and 3 bases for J; bases not matched to a gene: 2. This CDR3 contains 14 residues. The CDR3 sequence: CASSLAPGGYEQYF. CDR3 sequence (DNA): TGTGCCAGCAGTTTAGCGCCAGGGGGCTACGAGCAGTACTTC.

This clonotype showed up just once. The chain couples TRBV6-2 or TRBV6-3 to TRBJ2-5, with no clear D. Germline V CDR1 and CDR2: MNHEY, SVGEGT. CDR3 size: 14 residues. The ends were cut back, 0 bases at V and 5 bases at J, with 10 bases in the middle. In DNA, the CDR3 is TGTGCCAGCAGTTACTCGGATGGTCGGGAGACCCAGTACTTC. Translation gives CASSYSDGRETQYF.

CDR3 sequence: CASSSSGRASGELFF. CDR3 in DNA: TGTGCCAGCAGCTCTAGCGGGAGGGCGTCCGGGGAGCTGTTTTTT. The chain uses TRBV7-2 and TRBJ2-2; 12 nucleotides align to TRBD2. The CDR3 runs 15 residues. CDR1 and CDR2 (germline): SGHTA, FQGNSA. After removal of 4 bases from V and 6 bases from J, the junction contained 3 bases not matched to a gene.

This clonotype was detected many times. The chain uses TRBV15 and TRBJ2-2; 8 bases map to TRBD2. V was pared by 1 base and J by 1 base, with 2 bases of the junction left unmatched. Germline CDR1 LNHNV, CDR2 YYDKDF (reference sequence). The CDR3 is 16 amino acids. CDR3 sequence: CATSRASGQNTGELFF. CDR3 nucleotides: TGTGCCACCAGCAGAGCTAGCGGGCAGAACACCGGGGAGCTGTTTTTT.

There are a few counts of this clonotype. The chain uses TRBV12-3 or TRBV12-4 and TRBJ1-1; D call uncertain. CDR3 size: 13 residues. Trimming took off 6 bases at V and 2 bases at J, with 10 bases between the two ends. The CDR3 DNA follows: TGTGCCAGCAGGTCCCTGGCTAACACTGAAGCTTTCTTT. Translation: CASRSLANTEAFF.

Many counts were recorded for this clonotype. J is TRBJ2-7 and V is TRBV29-1; 10 nucleotides match TRBD1. V shed 4 bases, J shed 3 bases, and the junction held 6 bases outside the gene matches. CDR1 is SQVTM and CDR2 is ANQGSEA in the germline V gene. There are 14 residues in the CDR3. CDR3 in amino acids: CSVGETGGFYEQYF. DNA of the CDR3: TGCAGCGTTGGAGAGACAGGGGGCTTCTACGAGCAGTACTTC.

CDR3 amino acids: CASSDTDQPQHF. The CDR3 nucleotides read TGTGCCAGCAGCGACACCGATCAGCCCCAGCATTTT. The chain is built from TRBV7-9 and TRBJ1-5; D not resolved. Germline V lookup: CDR1 SEHNR, CDR2 FQNEAQ (reference sequence). V lost 5 bases and J lost 5, with 7 bases in between. The CDR3 extends over 12 amino acids.

The chain uses TRBV11-2 and TRBJ2-7, with TRBD1 as a possible D gene (6 bases). CDR3 length: 16 amino acids. Germline V lookup: CDR1 SGHAT, CDR2 FQNNGV. The V end was cut by 3 bases, the J end by 4 bases, with 19 bases between. In DNA form, the CDR3 reads TGTGCCAGCAGCTTTCTGTCGCAGGGGATGATATACGAGCAGTACTTC. Its translation: CASSFLSQGMIYEQYF.

The chain combines TRBV5-1 with TRBJ2-7; tentative D call: TRBD2 (6 bases). This CDR3 contains 15 residues. Trimming left V 3 bases short and J 2 bases short, with 15 bases between. Germline V lookup: CDR1 SGHRS, CDR2 YFSETQ. The CDR3: CASSSTGTGPYEQYF. DNA for the CDR3: TGCGCCAGCAGCTCCACCGGGACTGGACCCTACGAGCAGTACTTC.

This clonotype has at least ten counts. The rearrangement joins TRBV2 to TRBJ2-5; TRBD1 agrees at 12 bases. In germline, CDR1 is SNHLY, CDR2 FYNNEI. The length of the CDR3 is 15 residues. V lost 6 bases and J lost 4; bases outside the gene matches: 6. The CDR3 protein is CASRPGQGAGETQYF. The DNA of the CDR3 is TGTGCCAGCAGACCGGGACAGGGGGCCGGAGAGACCCAGTACTTC. The variable domain in full, completed from reference TRBV2 and TRBJ2-5, reads EPEVTQTPSHQVTQMGQEVILRCVPISNHLYFYWYRQILGQKVEFLVSFYNNEISEKSEIFDDQFSVERPDGSNFTLKIRSTKLEDSAMYFCASRPGQGAGETQYFGPGTRLLVL.

This clonotype has a single count. The chain uses TRBV19 and TRBJ1-1; 8 bases map to TRBD1. Trimming at V came to 8 bases and at J to 3 bases, leaving 2 bases not matched to a gene. The CDR3 covers 12 residues. The germline CDR1 and CDR2 sequences are LNHDA and SQIVND (reference sequence). The CDR3 is CASRTGYTEAFF. In DNA form, the CDR3 reads TGTGCCAGTCGGACAGGGTACACTGAAGCTTTCTTT.

The sample holds many counts of this clonotype. V is TRBV12-3 or TRBV12-4 and J is TRBJ2-5; D gene unclear. Trimming took off 9 bases at V and 7 bases at J, with 15 bases between the two ends. The CDR3 has 12 residues. This CDR3 is CASCSSARTQYF. The CDR3 DNA follows: TGTGCCAGTTGTTCCAGCGCGAGGACCCAGTACTTC.

The sample holds many counts of this clonotype. This chain connects TRBV6-2 or TRBV6-3 to TRBJ2-5; the D call may be TRBD1 or TRBD2 (5 bases each). This CDR3 is 14 amino acids long. The V and J ends lost 2 bases and 3 bases respectively, with 10 bases between them. Germline loops: CDR1 MNHEY, CDR2 SVGEGT. The chain's CDR3 is CASSYGASKETQYF. DNA of the CDR3: TGTGCCAGCAGTTACGGGGCTAGCAAAGAGACCCAGTACTTC.

The chain couples TRBV12-3 or TRBV12-4 to TRBJ2-7; D ambiguous. Between the trimmed V and J ends, which lost 6 bases and 5 bases, there was a span of 11 bases. The CDR3 extends over 12 amino acids. CDR3 nucleotide sequence: TGTGCCAGCAGACGCACCTGGGACGAGCAGTACTTC. Its translation is CASRRTWDEQYF.

This clonotype was picked up many times. This chain links TRBV6-2 or TRBV6-3 with TRBJ1-1, with D uncertain. The CDR3 is 14 amino acids. V gave up 4 bases and J gave up 1 base, with 10 bases separating them. Looked up from germline, CDR1 is MNHEY and CDR2 is SVGEGT. CDR3 loop: CASSFSRGNTEAFF. For the CDR3, the DNA is TGTGCCAGCAGTTTTAGCCGCGGGAACACTGAAGCTTTCTTT.